Below, 7 T cell receptor beta chains from the same sample are listed, as sequenced in a study of blood T cell repertoires in COVID-19. TCRdb keeps only in-frame clones here, not all; method: immunoSEQ multiplex PCR. Among around 140,000 clones listed, around 88% were seen once. The source material was peripheral blood. These receptors all come from a man in his 60s with active or convalescent COVID-19.

The gene calls are TRBV5-5 and TRBJ1-1; no clear D gene. The germline V gene has CDR1 SGHKS and CDR2 YYEKEE (reference sequence). The CDR3 spans 13 residues. The V and J ends lost 4 bases and 5 bases respectively, with 12 bases between them. The CDR3 is CASSPARSTEAFF. In DNA, the CDR3 is TGTGCCAGCAGCCCCGCGAGATCGACTGAAGCTTTCTTT. Filled out from reference TRBV5-5 and TRBJ1-1, the complete variable domain reads DAGVTQSPTHLIKTRGQQVTLRCSPISGHKSVSWYQQVLGQGPQFIFQYYEKEERGRGNFPDRFSARQFPNYSSELNVNALLLGDSALYLCASSPARSTEAFFGQGTRLTVV.

The chain links TRBV2 to TRBJ1-3; D gene uncertain. The CDR3 runs 14 residues. Looked up from germline, CDR1 is SNHLY and CDR2 is FYNNEI. Trimming pared 6 bases from V and 0 bases from J, leaving 9 bases between. This CDR3 is CASRKESSGNTIYF. CDR3 DNA sequence: TGTGCCAGCAGGAAAGAGAGCTCTGGAAACACCATATATTTT.

The rearrangement uses TRBV5-5 and TRBJ1-1; no firm D call. Germline lookup yields CDR1 SGHKS and CDR2 YYEKEE (reference sequence). The CDR3 spans 13 residues. V lost 1 base, J lost 2 bases, and 6 bases lay in between. This CDR3 is CASSLLSNTEAFF. CDR3 in DNA: TGTGCCAGCAGCTTGCTATCAAACACTGAAGCTTTCTTT.

The rearrangement uses TRBV29-1 and TRBJ1-2, with TRBD1 identical over 8 bases. Unmatched junction bases numbered 4, after V lost 3 bases and J lost 4 bases. Germline assignment: CDR1 SQVTM and CDR2 ANQGSEA. The CDR3 has 13 residues. The DNA of the CDR3 is TGCAGCGTTGAGTATGACAGGGGCTATGGCTACACCTTC. Translated: CSVEYDRGYGYTF.

This clone appeared once. The chain employs TRBV6-5 and TRBJ2-7; D ambiguous. The length of the CDR3 is 13 residues. Looked up from germline, CDR1 is MNHEY and CDR2 is SVGAGI. V gave up 2 bases and J gave up 3 bases, with 8 bases separating them. CDR3 in DNA: TGTGCCAGCAGTTACGCGATTGACTACGAGCAGTACTTC. Its protein product is CASSYAIDYEQYF.

This chain connects TRBV6-6 to TRBJ1-1, with a possible D match to TRBD1 (6 bases). V was clipped by 2 bases and J by 1 base, with 8 bases between them. Per germline, CDR1 MNHNY and CDR2 SVGAGI (reference sequence). The CDR3 has 14 amino acids. The CDR3 sequence: CASSYQTGNTEAFF. As DNA, the CDR3 is TGTGCCAGCAGTTACCAGACAGGGAACACTGAAGCTTTCTTT.

This chain joins TRBV24-1 and TRBJ2-5; D unresolved. V was trimmed by 1 base and J by 5 bases, leaving 4 bases between them. The CDR3 consists of 12 residues. In germline, CDR1 is KGHDR, CDR2 SFDVKD. The CDR3: CATSDFVETQYF. As DNA, the CDR3 is TGTGCCACCAGTGATTTCGTGGAGACCCAGTACTTC.